These 22 T cell receptor beta chains originate from one sample sequenced in a study of cytomegalovirus exposure and HLA in healthy donors. A multiplex PCR was run with 60 Vbeta primers and 13 Jbeta primers. Measured with immunoSEQ multiplex PCR; TCRdb has only the in-frame clones, and not every one. The table records tens of thousands of clones, 60% to 85% of them present only once. The sample was PBMCs. The receptors come from a man aged 35-49 years in good health and CMV-seronegative.

The chain is built from TRBV29-1 and TRBJ1-1, with 7 bases aligning to TRBD1. Germline CDR1 and CDR2: SQVTM and ANQGSEA. The CDR3 length is 13 residues. J was trimmed by 1 base and V by 5 bases; bases with no gene match: 4. The CDR3 here is CSVYRDRNTEAFF. The CDR3 DNA follows: TGCAGCGTTTATCGGGACAGGAACACTGAAGCTTTCTTT.

In this sample, this clone is medium-sized. The chain employs TRBV6-4 and TRBJ2-7; 12 nucleotides align to TRBD2. Germline CDR1 is MRHNA and CDR2 is SNTAGT. The length of the CDR3 is 15 residues. V lost 3 bases and J lost 2; bases outside the gene matches: 2. The CDR3 reads CASSETSGSPYEQYF. The CDR3 DNA sequence: TGTGCCAGCAGTGAGACTAGCGGGAGCCCCTACGAGCAGTACTTC.

This sequence joins TRBV28 and TRBJ1-2; 7 nucleotides match TRBD1. The V gene end was trimmed by 6 bases and the J gene end by 3 bases; junction bases not matched to a gene: 10. Germline lookup yields CDR1 MDHEN and CDR2 SYDVKM. The CDR3 has 15 amino acids. CDR3 in DNA: TGTGCCAGCAGAATGGCCGGGACAGCCCACTATGGCTACACCTTC. As protein: CASRMAGTAHYGYTF.

V gene TRBV4-2 combines with J gene TRBJ2-1, with D maybe TRBD2 (5 bases). Germline CDR1 and CDR2: LGHNA and YNFKEQ. CDR3 length: 16 amino acids. The V gene lost 3 bases and the J gene lost 0 bases, with 12 bases spanning the gap. The CDR3, as DNA: TGTGCCAGCAGCCACGTAGCGCAAAGCTCCTACAATGAGCAGTTCTTC. It codes for CASSHVAQSSYNEQFF.

The genes are TRBV7-6 and TRBJ2-3, with 8 bases that match TRBD2. The V gene end was trimmed by 2 bases and the J gene end by 4 bases; junction bases not matched to a gene: 8. There are 16 residues in the CDR3. Germline V gene sequence: CDR1 SGHVS, CDR2 FNYEAQ. The CDR3 DNA reads TGTGCCAGCAGCTTACGCCAAAGCGGGAGTTCAGATACGCAGTATTTT. Amino acid sequence: CASSLRQSGSSDTQYF.

This clone is a singleton in its sample. One junction end disagrees with the germline gene, perhaps due to a read error. The J gene is TRBJ2-7, the V gene TRBV15; 7 bases match TRBD2. This CDR3 has 15 amino acids. Germline V CDR1 and CDR2: LNHNV, YYDKDF (reference sequence). The CDR3: CATRRDRGDSYEQYF. Here the CDR3 DNA reads TGTGCCACCAGGAGAGATCGGGGGGACTCCTACGAGCAGTACTTC.

This clone was found a few times. This sequence joins TRBV15 and TRBJ2-1, with TRBD1 matching over 12 bases. The trim removed 1 base at V and 8 bases at J, leaving 6 bases unmatched. Germline assignment: CDR1 LNHNV and CDR2 YYDKDF (reference sequence). The CDR3 has 16 residues. The CDR3 sequence: CATSRGEGTGGHEQFF. In DNA, the CDR3 is TGTGCCACCAGCAGAGGAGAAGGGACAGGGGGCCATGAGCAGTTCTTC.

Concerning this clone itself: The identical CDR3 is also encoded by other nucleotide sequences in the sample. This chain uses TRBV30 with TRBJ1-4, with 7 bases lining up with TRBD1. The V gene's germline CDR1 is GTSNPN and CDR2 SVGIG (reference sequence). J was trimmed by 5 bases and V by 0 bases; bases with no gene match: 9. The CDR3 is 16 amino acids. This CDR3 reads CAWSVGTGVSNEKLFF. For the CDR3, the DNA is TGTGCCTGGAGTGTTGGAACAGGGGTATCGAATGAAAAACTGTTTTTT.

The J gene is TRBJ2-5, the V gene TRBV14, with 10 bases fitting TRBD2. This CDR3 is 16 amino acids long. Germline lookup yields CDR1 SGHDN and CDR2 FVKESK. V gave up 4 bases and J gave up 4 bases; unmatched junction bases: 9. CDR3 DNA sequence: TGTGCCAGCAGCCCCCGGTCTAGCGGGAGAGGAGAGACCCAGTACTTC. This sequence encodes CASSPRSSGRGETQYF.

As regards this clone: Distinct nucleotide sequences in the sample also encode this CDR3. In DNA form, the CDR3 reads TGTGCCAGCAGCTTAAGCGGGGGGAGCTATGGCTACACCTTC. Its translation is CASSLSGGSYGYTF. The gene calls are TRBV7-2 and TRBJ1-2, with D possibly being TRBD1 (5 bases). The CDR3 length is 14 residues. Trimming took off 2 bases at V and 4 bases at J, with 11 bases between the two ends. Germline CDR1 reads SGHTA; CDR2 reads FQGNSA.

The gene calls are TRBV19 and TRBJ1-5, with a tentative D call TRBD1 (6 bases). Germline CDR1 and CDR2: LNHDA and SQIVND (reference sequence). The CDR3 runs 15 residues. V lost 3 bases and J lost 4, with 13 bases in between. CDR3 region: CASSMVRGRNQPQHF. In DNA, the CDR3 is TGTGCCAGTAGTATGGTCAGGGGCAGGAATCAGCCCCAGCATTTT. The variable domain in full, with the rest retrieved from reference TRBV19 and TRBJ1-5, is DGGITQSPKYLFRKEGQNVTLSCEQNLNHDAMYWYRQDPGQGLRLIYYSQIVNDFQKGDIAEGYSVSREKKESFPLTVTSAQKNPTAFYLCASSMVRGRNQPQHFGDGTRLSIL.

This rearrangement joins TRBV29-1 to TRBJ2-5, with 9 nucleotides matching TRBD1. Trimming at V came to 6 bases and at J to 5 bases, leaving 10 bases not matched to a gene. The CDR3 contains 14 residues. Germline V CDR1 and CDR2: SQVTM, ANQGSEA. CDR3 DNA sequence: TGCAGCGTCACGACAGGGGGATGGTCGGAGACCCAGTACTTC. Amino acids: CSVTTGGWSETQYF.

Only one count was recorded for this clone. The CDR3 here is CASSSPSITGTYTGELFF. CDR3 coding DNA: TGTGCCAGCAGCTCACCATCTATTACCGGGACTTACACCGGGGAGCTGTTTTTT. The chain has TRBV7-2 and TRBJ2-2, with TRBD2 as a possible D gene (6 bases). Trimming removed 4 bases at V and 3 bases at J, with 21 bases between. This CDR3 is 18 amino acids long. Germline loops: CDR1 SGHTA, CDR2 FQGNSA. The variable domain in full, completed from reference TRBV7-2 and TRBJ2-2, reads GAGVSQSPSNKVTEKGKDVELRCDPISGHTALYWYRQSLGQGLEFLIYFQGNSAPDKSGLPSDRFSAERTGGSVSTLTIQRTQQEDSAVYLCASSSPSITGTYTGELFFGEGSRLTVL.

The V gene is TRBV5-4, the J gene TRBJ1-2; D is unclear. This CDR3 is built from 12 residues. Trimming cost V 1 base and J 6 bases, with 7 bases left between them. Per the germline V gene, CDR1 is SGHNT and CDR2 is YYREEE (reference sequence). The DNA of the CDR3 is TGTGCCAGCAGCTTGTGGCAGGATGGCTACACCTTC. Translated, it gives CASSLWQDGYTF.

The CDR3 is CASSLRTATNEKLFF. CDR3 nucleotides: TGTGCCAGCAGCTTACGGACAGCAACTAATGAAAAACTGTTTTTT. The chain joins TRBV7-2 to TRBJ1-4; maybe TRBD1 (6 bases). This CDR3 contains 15 residues. The V end lost 2 bases, the J end lost 0 bases, and 7 bases lay between the germline ends. CDR1 is SGHTA and CDR2 is FQGNSA in the germline V gene.

J is TRBJ2-3 and V is TRBV19; D may be TRBD1 (5 bases). The CDR3 spans 13 residues. Deletions cut 6 bases from V and 4 bases from J, with 11 bases between. Germline V gives CDR1 LNHDA, CDR2 SQIVND (reference sequence). The CDR3: CASSQGRSDTQYF. CDR3 sequence (DNA): TGTGCCAGTAGCCAGGGTCGGTCAGATACGCAGTATTTT.

V is TRBV28 and J is TRBJ2-4, with D possibly being TRBD1 (5 bases). Trimming pared 4 bases from V and 1 base from J, leaving 11 bases between. Germline V gene lookup returns CDR1 MDHEN and CDR2 SYDVKM. The CDR3 is 15 amino acids. For the CDR3, the DNA is TGTGCCAGCAGTTCGGCAGGGCGGGCCAAAAACATTCAGTACTTC. Translated: CASSSAGRAKNIQYF. The full variable domain, with the rest looked up from reference TRBV28 and TRBJ2-4, is DVKVTQSSRYLVKRTGEKVFLECVQDMDHENMFWYRQDPGLGLRLIYFSYDVKMKEKGDIPEGYSVSREKKERFSLILESASTNQTSMYLCASSSAGRAKNIQYFGAGTRLSVL.

The J gene is TRBJ1-5, the V gene TRBV19, with 7 nucleotides matching TRBD1. The germline V gene encodes CDR1 LNHDA and CDR2 SQIVND (reference sequence). The CDR3 is made up of 15 amino acids. Germline trimming cut 5 bases from V and 6 bases from J; bases unmatched to any gene: 10. The CDR3 bases are TGTGCCAGTAGTGCCCAGGGGGGCTATGTTCAGCCCCAGCATTTT. Amino acids: CASSAQGGYVQPQHF.

The chain links TRBV5-1 to TRBJ1-2; TRBD1 agrees at 11 bases. CDR1 and CDR2 from the germline V gene are SGHRS and YFSETQ. The ends lost 3 bases at V and 6 bases at J; junction bases unmatched: 7. The CDR3 loop spans 15 amino acids. CDR3 DNA sequence: TGCGCCAGCAGCTCTGCCGGGACAGGGGGTAATGGCTACACCTTC. Translated, it gives CASSSAGTGGNGYTF. Drawing the rest from reference TRBV5-1 and TRBJ1-2, the complete variable domain is KAGVTQTPRYLIKTRGQQVTLSCSPISGHRSVSWYQQTPGQGLQFLFEYFSETQRNKGNFPGRFSGRQFSNSRSEMNVSTLELGDSALYLCASSSAGTGGNGYTFGSGTRLTVV.

The chain uses TRBV19 and TRBJ2-3, with D tentatively TRBD1 (6 bases). The CDR3 runs to 13 residues. The V gene's germline CDR1 is LNHDA and CDR2 SQIVND (reference sequence). With 6 bases removed from V and 4 bases from J, the gap between germline ends came to 11 bases. CDR3 DNA sequence: TGTGCCAGTAGGGAGAAGGGGGCAGATACGCAGTATTTT. It encodes CASREKGADTQYF.

The CDR3 bases are TGTGCCAGCAGCTTAGGTCAGGGTCCAAGCAATCAGCCCCAGCATTTT. Its translation is CASSLGQGPSNQPQHF. The chain employs TRBV7-2 and TRBJ1-5; a weak D match, TRBD1 (5 bases). Trimming removed 1 base from V and 1 base from J, with 11 bases in between. Germline V CDR1 and CDR2: SGHTA, FQGNSA. CDR3 length: 16 residues.

Comments on this clone: The same CDR3 can be traced to other DNA sequences in this sample. This chain uses TRBV19 with TRBJ1-1, with unresolved D. The V gene lost 2 bases and the J gene lost 0 bases, with 4 bases spanning the gap. CDR3 length: 13 residues. CDR1 and CDR2 (germline): LNHDA, SQIVND (reference sequence). The CDR3 bases are TGTGCCAGTAGTATATCGGTGAACACTGAAGCTTTCTTT. This codes for CASSISVNTEAFF.